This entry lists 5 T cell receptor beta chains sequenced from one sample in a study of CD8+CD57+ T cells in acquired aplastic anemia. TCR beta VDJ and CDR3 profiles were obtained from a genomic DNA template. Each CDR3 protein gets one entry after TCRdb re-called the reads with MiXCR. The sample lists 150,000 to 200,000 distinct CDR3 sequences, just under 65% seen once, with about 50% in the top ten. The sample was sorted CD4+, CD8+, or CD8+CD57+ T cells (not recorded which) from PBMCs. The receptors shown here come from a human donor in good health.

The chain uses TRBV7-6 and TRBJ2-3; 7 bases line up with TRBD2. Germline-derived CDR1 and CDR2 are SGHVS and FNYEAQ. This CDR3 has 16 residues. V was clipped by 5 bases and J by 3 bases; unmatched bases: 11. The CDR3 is CASSPNPWGGTDTQYF. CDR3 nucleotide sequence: TGTGCCAGCAGCCCCAACCCCTGGGGGGGTACAGATACGCAGTATTTT.

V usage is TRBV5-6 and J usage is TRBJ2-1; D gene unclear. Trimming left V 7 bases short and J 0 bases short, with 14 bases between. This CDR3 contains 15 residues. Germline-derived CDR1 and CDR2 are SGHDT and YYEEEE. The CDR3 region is CASEYKAVSYNEQFF. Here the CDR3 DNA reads TGTGCCAGCGAGTATAAGGCGGTCTCCTACAATGAGCAGTTCTTC.

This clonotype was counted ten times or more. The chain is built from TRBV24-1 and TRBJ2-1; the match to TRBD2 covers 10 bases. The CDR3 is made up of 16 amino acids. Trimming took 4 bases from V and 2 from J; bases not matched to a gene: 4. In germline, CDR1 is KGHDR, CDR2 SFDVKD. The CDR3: CATSDLSGRTYNEQFF. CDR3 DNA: TGTGCCACCAGTGACCTTAGCGGGAGGACCTACAATGAGCAGTTCTTC.

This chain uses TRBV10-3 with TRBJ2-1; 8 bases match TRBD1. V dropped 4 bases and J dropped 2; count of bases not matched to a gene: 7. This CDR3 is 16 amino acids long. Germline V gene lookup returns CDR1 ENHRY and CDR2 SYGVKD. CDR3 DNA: TGTGCCATCAGTGCTCCAGGGGGCGTCGCCTACAATGAGCAGTTCTTC. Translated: CAISAPGGVAYNEQFF.

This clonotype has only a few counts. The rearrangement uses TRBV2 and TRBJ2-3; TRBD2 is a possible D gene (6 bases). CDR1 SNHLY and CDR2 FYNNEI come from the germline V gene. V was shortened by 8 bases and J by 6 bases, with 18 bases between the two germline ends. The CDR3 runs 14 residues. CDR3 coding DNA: TGTGCCAGCCGCGGGATCACTGCTGCCGATACGCAGTATTTT. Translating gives CASRGITAADTQYF.